This T cell receptor (beta chain) was identified in a study of blood T cell repertoires in COVID-19. The wider study: There were acute and convalescent COVID-19 samples, and they came from the United States, Italy and Spain.

This clone was detected only a few times. Original data processing: Using reference gene primer amplification, nucleated cell counts were estimated. Data came from immunoSEQ multiplex PCR; TCRdb stores just in-frame clones and leaves some out. From that table come the V and J calls and clone size; the DNA was used to work out D and trimming. The sample has about 190,000 clones, roughly four fifths seen once. This sequence was found in a woman aged 40 to 50 with acute or convalescent COVID-19. Sequenced: peripheral blood.

The CDR3 region is CATSYDRGGRLRGSPLHF. In DNA, the CDR3 is TGTGCCACCAGTTATGACAGGGGTGGGCGCCTTAGGGGTTCACCCCTCCACTTT. The chain employs TRBV15 and TRBJ1-6; 8 bases fit TRBD1. This CDR3 has 18 residues. Trimming took 6 bases from V and 9 from J; bases not matched to a gene: 19. Germline lookup yields CDR1 LNHNV and CDR2 YYDKDF (reference sequence).